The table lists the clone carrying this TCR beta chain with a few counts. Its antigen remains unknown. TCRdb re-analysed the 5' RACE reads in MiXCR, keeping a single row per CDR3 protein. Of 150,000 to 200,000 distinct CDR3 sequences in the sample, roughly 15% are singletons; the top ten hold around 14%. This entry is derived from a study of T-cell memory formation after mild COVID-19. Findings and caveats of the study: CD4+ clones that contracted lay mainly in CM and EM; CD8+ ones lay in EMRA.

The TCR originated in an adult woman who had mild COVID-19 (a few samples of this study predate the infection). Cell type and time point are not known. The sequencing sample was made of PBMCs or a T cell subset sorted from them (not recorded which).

The CDR3 nucleotides read TGTGCCAGCAGCCCTGGGGCCAGGGGGCGAACCTGGGAGCTGTTTTTT. It specifies CASSPGARGRTWELFF. V gene TRBV7-2 combines with J gene TRBJ2-2; the match to TRBD1 covers 8 bases. Trimming at V came to 5 bases and at J to 9 bases, leaving 14 bases not matched to a gene. Per germline, CDR1 SGHTA and CDR2 FQGNSA. This CDR3 comprises 16 residues.